This is a list of T cell receptor beta chains from one sample in a study of blood T cell repertoires in COVID-19. Only in-frame clones appear in the TCRdb table, and some are missing; sequencing was by immunoSEQ multiplex PCR. The table records 35,000 to 45,000 clones, roughly 89% of them present only once. Sequencing was carried out using peripheral blood. The receptors were sampled from a man over 45 with active COVID-19. CDR3s include the opening cysteine and the closing phenylalanine or tryptophan. Fields, in order: clone size, J gene, D gene, V gene, CDR3 protein, CDR3 DNA. The D gene is left open where the match is weak. Not every row has a clone size; where given, it reads once, few, many or a size class.

clone_size: -
j_call: TRBJ2-7
d_call: -
v_call: TRBV11-2
cdr3_aa: CASSLDLLPSYEQYF
cdr3_nt: TGTGCCAGCAGCTTAGATTTACTACCCTCCTACGAGCAGTACTTC

clone_size: -
j_call: TRBJ1-2
d_call: TRBD1
v_call: TRBV29-1
cdr3_aa: CSVGTGKDGYTF
cdr3_nt: TGCAGCGTTGGGACAGGGAAAGATGGCTACACCTTC

clone_size: -
j_call: TRBJ1-3
d_call: -
v_call: TRBV25-1
cdr3_aa: CASSIRGDKYSGNTIYF
cdr3_nt: TGTGCCAGCAGTATCCGGGGTGATAAGTACTCTGGAAACACCATATATTTT

clone_size: -
j_call: TRBJ2-7
d_call: TRBD1
v_call: TRBV28
cdr3_aa: CASSFGTGTREQYF
cdr3_nt: TGTGCCAGCAGTTTCGGGACAGGGACTCGGGAGCAGTACTTC

clone_size: -
j_call: TRBJ2-1
d_call: -
v_call: TRBV6-6
cdr3_aa: CASSRTAYNEQFF
cdr3_nt: TGTGCCAGCAGCAGGACAGCCTACAATGAGCAGTTCTTC

clone_size: medium-sized
j_call: TRBJ1-6
d_call: -
v_call: TRBV6-1
cdr3_aa: CASSESPGSNSPLHF
cdr3_nt: TGTGCCAGCAGTGAATCCCCGGGTTCTAATTCACCCCTCCACTTT

clone_size: -
j_call: TRBJ2-7
d_call: -
v_call: TRBV20-1
cdr3_aa: CSAGHGYEQYF
cdr3_nt: TGCAGTGCGGGACACGGCTACGAGCAGTACTTC

clone_size: once
j_call: TRBJ1-1
d_call: -
v_call: TRBV30
cdr3_aa: CAWSVLVLPGAFF
cdr3_nt: TGTGCCTGGAGTGTACTAGTACTCCCCGGGGCTTTCTTT

clone_size: -
j_call: TRBJ1-2
d_call: TRBD1
v_call: TRBV4-2
cdr3_aa: CASSPTGEAYGYTF
cdr3_nt: TGTGCCAGCAGTCCGACAGGGGAGGCGTATGGCTACACCTTC

clone_size: -
j_call: TRBJ2-7
d_call: TRBD1
v_call: TRBV18
cdr3_aa: CASSLDRGPGYEQYF
cdr3_nt: TGTGCCAGCTCGCTTGACAGGGGTCCAGGCTACGAGCAGTACTTC

clone_size: -
j_call: TRBJ2-7
d_call: -
v_call: TRBV7-9
cdr3_aa: CASSQSGYEQYF
cdr3_nt: TGTGCCAGCAGCCAATCGGGCTACGAGCAGTACTTC

clone_size: -
j_call: TRBJ2-2
d_call: -
v_call: TRBV7-3
cdr3_aa: CASSLRRGIDTGELFF
cdr3_nt: TGTGCCAGCAGCTTGCGACGGGGGATCGACACCGGGGAGCTGTTTTTT

clone_size: -
j_call: TRBJ1-1
d_call: TRBD1
v_call: TRBV5-1
cdr3_aa: CASSVGTEGTEAFF
cdr3_nt: TGCGCCAGCAGCGTCGGGACAGAGGGGACTGAAGCTTTCTTT

clone_size: -
j_call: TRBJ2-3
d_call: TRBD1
v_call: TRBV7-2
cdr3_aa: CASRRDRVFRAGTDTQYF
cdr3_nt: TGTGCCAGCAGGCGGGACAGGGTATTTAGAGCCGGCACAGATACGCAGTATTTT

clone_size: -
j_call: TRBJ2-3
d_call: TRBD1
v_call: TRBV5-4
cdr3_aa: CASSTRTGHSTDTQYF
cdr3_nt: TGTGCCAGCAGCACGCGGACAGGTCATAGCACAGATACGCAGTATTTT

clone_size: -
j_call: TRBJ2-7
d_call: TRBD1
v_call: TRBV24-1
cdr3_aa: CATRETGISYEQYF
cdr3_nt: TGTGCCACCAGAGAGACAGGGATCTCCTACGAGCAGTACTTC

clone_size: few
j_call: TRBJ2-7
d_call: -
v_call: TRBV12-1
cdr3_aa: CASSYPLAGEREQYF
cdr3_nt: TGTGCCAGCAGTTACCCACTAGCGGGGGAGAGAGAGCAGTACTTC

clone_size: -
j_call: TRBJ1-1
d_call: TRBD1
v_call: TRBV7-9
cdr3_aa: CASSFRVSRGHTEAFF
cdr3_nt: TGTGCCAGCAGCTTTAGAGTCAGCAGGGGGCATACTGAAGCTTTCTTT

clone_size: -
j_call: TRBJ2-1
d_call: TRBD2
v_call: TRBV6-1
cdr3_aa: CASSESGGNNEQFF
cdr3_nt: TGTGCCAGCAGTGAGAGCGGGGGAAACAATGAGCAGTTCTTC

clone_size: -
j_call: TRBJ2-7
d_call: TRBD1
v_call: TRBV13
cdr3_aa: CASSSDRGPYEQYF
cdr3_nt: TGTGCCAGCAGCTCGGACAGGGGTCCCTACGAGCAGTACTTC

clone_size: -
j_call: TRBJ1-5
d_call: TRBD1
v_call: TRBV4-1
cdr3_aa: CASSRGLSGTGVYSNQPQHF
cdr3_nt: TGCGCCAGCAGCCGAGGCCTATCCGGGACAGGGGTTTATAGCAATCAGCCCCAGCATTTT

clone_size: -
j_call: TRBJ2-5
d_call: TRBD1
v_call: TRBV19
cdr3_aa: CASNETGAKETQYF
cdr3_nt: TGTGCCAGTAACGAGACAGGGGCCAAAGAGACCCAGTACTTC

clone_size: few
j_call: TRBJ1-5
d_call: -
v_call: TRBV21-1
cdr3_aa: CASSRGGQPQHF
cdr3_nt: TGTGCCAGCAGCAGGGGGGGGCAGCCCCAGCATTTT

clone_size: -
j_call: TRBJ2-2
d_call: TRBD2
v_call: TRBV11-1
cdr3_aa: CASSPRDYNTGELFF
cdr3_nt: TGTGCCAGCAGCCCCCGGGACTATAACACCGGGGAGCTGTTTTTT

clone_size: -
j_call: TRBJ2-1
d_call: TRBD2
v_call: TRBV7-3
cdr3_aa: CASSLTSGASINEQFF
cdr3_nt: TGTGCCAGCAGCTTAACCAGCGGGGCTAGTATCAATGAGCAGTTCTTC

clone_size: -
j_call: TRBJ1-2
d_call: TRBD1
v_call: TRBV4-3
cdr3_aa: CASSPGADGQGGYGYTF
cdr3_nt: TGCGCCAGCAGCCCCGGGGCCGACGGACAGGGGGGGTATGGCTACACCTTC

clone_size: -
j_call: TRBJ2-1
d_call: TRBD2
v_call: TRBV2
cdr3_aa: CASRLADNEQFF
cdr3_nt: TGTGCCAGCAGACTAGCGGACAATGAGCAGTTCTTC

clone_size: -
j_call: TRBJ1-2
d_call: -
v_call: TRBV7-9
cdr3_aa: CASSTGSRIGDGYTF
cdr3_nt: TGTGCCAGCAGCACCGGATCCCGGATCGGAGATGGCTACACCTTC

clone_size: -
j_call: TRBJ2-3
d_call: -
v_call: TRBV27
cdr3_aa: CASSFFAGDIQDTQYF
cdr3_nt: TGTGCCAGCAGTTTTTTTGCGGGGGACATTCAAGATACGCAGTATTTT

clone_size: -
j_call: TRBJ1-2
d_call: -
v_call: TRBV12-3/TRBV12-4
cdr3_aa: CASSPRQAHGYTF
cdr3_nt: TGTGCCAGCAGTCCCAGACAGGCCCATGGCTACACCTTC

clone_size: once
j_call: TRBJ2-7
d_call: TRBD2
v_call: TRBV18
cdr3_aa: CASSPWGGTYEQYF
cdr3_nt: TGTGCCAGCTCACCATGGGGAGGGACCTACGAGCAGTACTTC

clone_size: -
j_call: TRBJ1-5
d_call: -
v_call: TRBV2
cdr3_aa: CATNGGGGNQPQHF
cdr3_nt: TGTGCCACCAACGGCGGGGGAGGGAATCAGCCCCAGCATTTT

clone_size: -
j_call: TRBJ1-3
d_call: -
v_call: TRBV5-1
cdr3_aa: CASSANQGTGNTIYF
cdr3_nt: TGCGCCAGCAGCGCAAACCAGGGGACTGGAAACACCATATATTTT

clone_size: -
j_call: TRBJ2-1
d_call: TRBD1
v_call: TRBV5-6
cdr3_aa: CASSFWTGRRMDNEQFF
cdr3_nt: TGTGCCAGCAGCTTCTGGACAGGGCGCCGCATGGACAATGAGCAGTTCTTC

clone_size: -
j_call: TRBJ2-6
d_call: -
v_call: TRBV28
cdr3_aa: CASLESLGANVLTF
cdr3_nt: TGTGCCAGCCTTGAGTCATTGGGGGCCAACGTCCTGACTTTC

clone_size: -
j_call: TRBJ2-3
d_call: TRBD2
v_call: TRBV7-7
cdr3_aa: CASSQDAGTSWYF
cdr3_nt: TGTGCTAGCAGCCAAGACGCCGGGACTAGTTGGTATTTT

clone_size: -
j_call: TRBJ2-1
d_call: TRBD1
v_call: TRBV4-1
cdr3_aa: CASSPLQWDRSSYNEQFF
cdr3_nt: TGCGCCAGCAGCCCCTTACAATGGGACAGGAGCTCCTACAATGAGCAGTTCTTC

clone_size: -
j_call: TRBJ1-1
d_call: -
v_call: TRBV11-1
cdr3_aa: CASSLMGSLNTEAFF
cdr3_nt: TGTGCCAGCAGCTTAATGGGCAGTCTGAACACTGAAGCTTTCTTT

clone_size: -
j_call: TRBJ2-5
d_call: TRBD2
v_call: TRBV9
cdr3_aa: CASSVAVAGSRQETQYF
cdr3_nt: TGTGCCAGCAGCGTAGCCGTAGCGGGGAGCCGCCAAGAGACCCAGTACTTC

clone_size: -
j_call: TRBJ1-3
d_call: -
v_call: TRBV18
cdr3_aa: CASSPGAAGNTIYF
cdr3_nt: TGTGCCAGCTCACCGGGGGCTGCTGGAAACACCATATATTTT

clone_size: once
j_call: TRBJ2-3
d_call: -
v_call: TRBV5-1
cdr3_aa: CASSPGMSDTQYF
cdr3_nt: TGCGCCAGCAGCCCCGGGATGTCAGATACGCAGTATTTT

clone_size: once
j_call: TRBJ1-2
d_call: TRBD1
v_call: TRBV6-5
cdr3_aa: CASRMTGGGGYTF
cdr3_nt: TGTGCCAGCAGGATGACAGGGGGAGGCGGCTACACCTTC

clone_size: few
j_call: TRBJ2-7
d_call: -
v_call: TRBV6-2/TRBV6-3
cdr3_aa: CASSLTPEPSYEQYF
cdr3_nt: TGTGCCAGCAGTTTGACACCCGAGCCTTCCTACGAGCAGTACTTC

clone_size: -
j_call: TRBJ1-6
d_call: TRBD1
v_call: TRBV5-1
cdr3_aa: CASSSGQASSPLHF
cdr3_nt: TGCGCCAGCAGCTCGGGACAGGCAAGTTCACCCCTCCACTTT

clone_size: -
j_call: TRBJ1-4
d_call: TRBD1
v_call: TRBV5-4
cdr3_aa: CASSLGTGVEKLFF
cdr3_nt: TGTGCCAGCAGCTTGGGGACAGGGGTTGAAAAACTGTTTTTT

clone_size: -
j_call: TRBJ2-2
d_call: -
v_call: TRBV3-1/TRBV3-2
cdr3_aa: CASRPVVGELFF
cdr3_nt: TGTGCCAGCAGACCGGTCGTCGGGGAGCTGTTTTTT

clone_size: -
j_call: TRBJ1-2
d_call: TRBD1
v_call: TRBV24-1
cdr3_aa: CATSDSRRDRDGYTF
cdr3_nt: TGTGCCACCAGTGATTCGAGAAGGGACAGGGATGGCTACACCTTC

clone_size: -
j_call: TRBJ1-1
d_call: -
v_call: TRBV18
cdr3_aa: CASSLRATGSTGNTEAFF
cdr3_nt: TGTGCCAGCTCACTTCGGGCTACAGGGAGTACGGGTAACACTGAAGCTTTCTTT